Listed below are T cell receptor beta chains from one sample, sequenced in a study of metastatic and nonmetastatic thyroid tumors. TCRdb re-called clones via MiXCR from the PCR reads. The sample has approximately 31,000 clones; under 30% are singletons. The material sequenced was blood. These receptors all come from a female donor with papillary thyroid cancer or a benign thyroid nodule (not recorded which). Some clones in this sample may be carry-over from other donors' samples. CDR3s include the opening cysteine and the closing phenylalanine or tryptophan. The order of the fields is D gene, V gene, J gene, clone size, CDR3 DNA, CDR3 protein. The D gene is left open where the match is weak. A row's size may be missing; if present it is once, few, many or a size class.

>.|TRBV20-1|TRBJ1-1|few
TGCAGTGCTACGGGATCCACTGAAGCTTTCTTT
CSATGSTEAFF
>.|TRBV28|TRBJ2-2|few
TGTGCCAGCAGTTTTTCGGGATCTTCCGGGGAGCTGTTTTTT
CASSFSGSSGELFF
>.|TRBV5-1|TRBJ2-2|many
TGCGCCAGCAGCTTGGGGACAACGAACACCGGGGAGCTGTTTTTT
CASSLGTTNTGELFF
>TRBD1|TRBV28|TRBJ1-6|few
TGTGCCAGCAGGGACAGGGACCTGTCGGATTCACCCCTCCACTTT
CASRDRDLSDSPLHF
>TRBD2|TRBV11-2|TRBJ2-1|.
TGTGCCAGCAGCTTCCTAGCGGGGGGGCCAACGCGTGAGCAGTTCTTC
CASSFLAGGPTREQFF
>TRBD2|TRBV11-2|TRBJ2-1|.
TGTGCCAGCAGCCCTGGACTAGCGTCCCACAATGAGCAGTTCTTC
CASSPGLASHNEQFF
>.|TRBV7-9|TRBJ1-2|.
TGTGCCAGCAGCTTAGGGGGGGGAAACTATGGCTACACCTTC
CASSLGGGNYGYTF
>TRBD1|TRBV6-1|TRBJ2-2|.
TGTGCCAGCAACCCTCGGACAGGGGTGAACACCGGGGAGCTGTTTTTT
CASNPRTGVNTGELFF
>.|TRBV11-2|TRBJ2-1|many
TGTGCCAGCAGCTCTCTGGGGCTAGCCGGTGAGCAGTTCTTC
CASSSLGLAGEQFF
>TRBD1|TRBV28|TRBJ1-4|few
TGTGCCAGCAGTTTGGAACAGGGGGTAGGTGAAAAACTGTTTTTT
CASSLEQGVGEKLFF
>TRBD1|TRBV28|TRBJ1-1|.
TGTGCCAGCAGTATCGGGACAGGAGCTTTCTTT
CASSIGTGAFF
>.|TRBV30|TRBJ2-1|.
TGTGCCTGGAGTCGAGGTGAGCAGTTCTTC
CAWSRGEQFF
>.|TRBV28|TRBJ1-3|few
TGTGCCAGCAGTTCCCCAGGGGCGACGGGAGGAAACACCATATATTTT
CASSSPGATGGNTIYF
>.|TRBV6-1|TRBJ1-1|few
TGTGCCAGCTGGAACACTGAAGCTTTCTTT
CASWNTEAFF
>.|TRBV11-3|TRBJ2-1|many
TGTGCCAGCAGCTTAGCACTGCAAGACAATGAGCAGTTCTTC
CASSLALQDNEQFF
>.|TRBV6-1|TRBJ2-5|few
TGTGCCAGCAGTGAATGGGGGGCCAAGGAGACCCAGTACTTC
CASSEWGAKETQYF
>TRBD2|TRBV5-6|TRBJ2-1|few
TGTGCCAGCAGCACCCGGACTAGGAGTAATGAGCAGTTCTTC
CASSTRTRSNEQFF
>.|TRBV29-1|TRBJ1-5|few
TGCAGCGTTGCAGAGGGTAGCAATCAGCCCCAGCATTTT
CSVAEGSNQPQHF
>TRBD1|TRBV30|TRBJ1-5|few
TGTGCCTGGGCGACAGGGCATCAGCCCCAGCATTTT
CAWATGHQPQHF
>.|TRBV5-1|TRBJ2-7|many
TGCGCCAGCAGCCCCCAGGGGAGTCGCTACGAGCAGTACTTC
CASSPQGSRYEQYF
>TRBD2|TRBV5-1|TRBJ2-6|few
TGCGCCAGCAGCTTGGTAGCGGGTTCAGGGGCCAACGTCCTGACTTTC
CASSLVAGSGANVLTF
>.|TRBV15|TRBJ2-7|.
TGTGCCACCAGTAGACTCCGGTCAGGGTCCCTCTCCTACGAGCAGTACTTC
CATSRLRSGSLSYEQYF
>.|TRBV28|TRBJ2-5|medium-sized
TGTGCCAGCAGTTTACGAGCGGATGGAGAGACCCAGTACTTC
CASSLRADGETQYF
>.|TRBV7-2|TRBJ2-3|many
TGTGCCAGCACGGCCGGGACTCAAGAAGGTAGAGATACGCAGTATTTT
CASTAGTQEGRDTQYF
>.|TRBV6-1|TRBJ1-1|few
TGTGCCAGCAGTGAAATGCCCGCCGCGCTGGGCGCTGAAGCTTTCTTT
CASSEMPAALGAEAFF
>.|TRBV6-1|TRBJ2-5|.
TGTGCCAGCAGTGAAGCCCCTGAGACCCAGTACTTC
CASSEAPETQYF
>.|TRBV20-1|TRBJ2-7|.
TGCAGTGCTAGAGACCAACTAGAATACGAGCAGTACTTC
CSARDQLEYEQYF
>.|TRBV5-1|TRBJ2-1|.
TGCGCCAGCAGCTCCAGGTACAATGAGCAGTTCTTC
CASSSRYNEQFF
>TRBD2|TRBV4-2|TRBJ2-7|many
TGTGCCAGCAGCCAAGACGGACTAGCGGGAGGCTGGGAGCAGTACTTC
CASSQDGLAGGWEQYF
>.|TRBV5-1|TRBJ2-3|.
TGCGCCAGCAGTGGGTTGGGGGGGCACACAGATACGCAGTATTTT
CASSGLGGHTDTQYF
>.|TRBV28|TRBJ2-7|few
TGTGCCAGCAGGGGATGGGCGGGGCTCAACGAGCAGTACTTC
CASRGWAGLNEQYF
>TRBD2|TRBV20-1|TRBJ2-2|.
TGCAGTGCTAGAAAGCTAGCGGGAAATACCGGGGAGCTGTTTTTT
CSARKLAGNTGELFF
>.|TRBV25-1|TRBJ2-2|few
TGTGCCAGCAGTGAATTGGGCGGGGAGCTGTTTTTT
CASSELGGELFF